Below are 28 T cell receptor beta chains sequenced from a single sample in a study of T cells after yellow fever vaccination. From the 5' RACE reads, TCRdb called clonotypes with MiXCR, one entry per CDR3 protein. The sample holds just under 600,000 distinct CDR3 sequences; approximately 13% are singletons and the top ten take more than 13%. Sequencing was performed on PBMCs, taken on the day of the yellow fever booster vaccination. These receptor sequences come from a man aged 25 to 40 who received the YFV17D yellow fever vaccine.

This clonotype was counted many times. The rearrangement uses TRBV7-9 and TRBJ2-7, with a weak D call TRBD2 (5 bases). CDR3 size: 13 residues. Between the trimmed V and J ends, which lost 1 base and 7 bases, there was a span of 11 bases. CDR1 is SEHNR, CDR2 FQNEAQ, per germline (reference sequence). The CDR3 loop reads CASSLDSSWEQYF. Written as DNA, the CDR3 is TGTGCCAGCAGCTTAGATTCTAGCTGGGAGCAGTACTTC.

This clonotype has only a few counts. The chain uses TRBV2 and TRBJ2-3; D is perhaps TRBD1 (5 bases). Trimming cost V 5 bases and J 2 bases, with 14 bases left between them. There are 15 residues in the CDR3. CDR1 SNHLY and CDR2 FYNNEI come from the germline V gene. CDR3 coding DNA: TGTGCCAGCAGTCGGACATCTACTGACACAGATACGCAGTATTTT. Protein product: CASSRTSTDTDTQYF.

This clonotype was counted a few times. The chain carries TRBV24-1 and TRBJ2-1; perhaps TRBD1 as D (5 bases). Germline V CDR1 and CDR2: KGHDR, SFDVKD. The germline V and J ends were trimmed by 4 bases and 6 bases, with 15 bases remaining between them. The CDR3 consists of 15 residues. In DNA, the CDR3 is TGTGCCACCAGTGACCCCTTTCTAGGGGCCAATGAGCAGTTCTTC. It encodes CATSDPFLGANEQFF.

This clonotype was observed a few times. V gene TRBV29-1 combines with J gene TRBJ2-5; TRBD2 agrees at 13 bases. The germline gives CDR1 SQVTM, CDR2 ANQGSEA. The CDR3 totals 15 residues. V was clipped by 1 base and J by 6 bases; unmatched bases: 5. The CDR3 sequence is CSVEGTSGRLKTQYF. In DNA form, the CDR3 reads TGCAGCGTTGAAGGGACTAGCGGGAGATTAAAGACCCAGTACTTC. The complete variable domain, with remaining parts taken from reference TRBV29-1 and TRBJ2-5, reads SAVISQKPSRDICQRGTSLTIQCQVDSQVTMMFWYRQQPGQSLTLIATANQGSEATYESGFVIDKFPISRPNLTFSTLTVSNMSPEDSSIYLCSVEGTSGRLKTQYFGPGTRLLVL.

This clonotype has just a few counts. The chain employs TRBV5-1 and TRBJ2-1, with TRBD2 identical over 15 bases. The CDR3 consists of 18 residues. Unmatched junction bases numbered 9, after V lost 4 bases and J lost 4 bases. CDR1 and CDR2 from the germline V gene are SGHRS and YFSETQ. CDR3 sequence: CASSPGLAGGGIYNEQFF. CDR3 nucleotides: TGCGCCAGCAGCCCGGGACTAGCGGGAGGCGGGATATACAATGAGCAGTTCTTC.

This clonotype showed up just once. This chain links TRBV20-1 with TRBJ2-1; D may be TRBD1 or TRBD2 (5 bases each). V was cut by 0 bases and J by 0 bases, with 12 bases left in between. Germline V gene data show CDR1 as DFQATT and CDR2 as SNEGSKA (reference sequence). CDR3 length equals 16 residues. The CDR3 region has the DNA TGCAGTGCTAGAGATGGGGCGGGCCCCTCCTACAATGAGCAGTTCTTC. Translating it yields CSARDGAGPSYNEQFF.

The chain has TRBV7-2 and TRBJ2-1; D is perhaps TRBD1 or TRBD2 (5 bases each). The CDR3 totals 14 residues. V was shortened by 5 bases and J by 0 bases, with 8 bases between the two germline ends. Germline CDR1 is SGHTA and CDR2 is FQGNSA. The CDR3 sequence: CASSGDLSYNEQFF. The DNA for the CDR3 is TGTGCCAGCAGCGGGGACCTCTCCTACAATGAGCAGTTCTTC.

This clonotype was counted between two and nine times. The rearrangement links TRBV7-3 to TRBJ2-1, with D perhaps TRBD2 (6 bases). The CDR3 extends over 14 amino acids. Germline CDR1 and CDR2: SGHTA and FQGTGA. V lost 4 bases, J lost 4 bases, and 11 bases lay in between. CDR3 in amino acids: CASSSAGTYNEQFF. CDR3 bases: TGTGCCAGCAGCTCCGCCGGGACTTACAATGAGCAGTTCTTC.

The rearrangement links TRBV5-1 to TRBJ2-1, with TRBD2 matching over 8 bases. The CDR3 runs 15 residues. From germline, CDR1 is SGHRS and CDR2 YFSETQ. J lost 5 bases, V lost 1 base, and 5 bases had no gene match. CDR3 nucleotide sequence: TGCGCCAGCAGCTTGTCGCTAGCGGGTAACAATGAGCAGTTCTTC. As protein: CASSLSLAGNNEQFF.

The rearrangement joins TRBV6-5 to TRBJ2-2; unclear D gene. This CDR3 comprises 14 residues. V lost 1 base and J lost 6, with 9 bases in between. Per the germline V gene, CDR1 is MNHEY and CDR2 is SVGAGI. CDR3 coding DNA: TGTGCCAGCAGTTACTGGCCCAGCCCCGGGGAGCTGTTTTTT. It yields the protein CASSYWPSPGELFF.

The CDR3 nucleotides read TGCGCCAGCAGCTTGGGACCGACAGGCACTAATGAAAAACTGTTTTTT. Protein product: CASSLGPTGTNEKLFF. V gene TRBV5-1 combines with J gene TRBJ1-4; a weak D match, TRBD1 (6 bases). Germline V gene data show CDR1 as SGHRS and CDR2 as YFSETQ. V lost 0 bases and J lost 2, with 11 bases in between. The CDR3 is 16 amino acids. Complete variable domain (other parts from reference TRBV5-1 and TRBJ1-4): KAGVTQTPRYLIKTRGQQVTLSCSPISGHRSVSWYQQTPGQGLQFLFEYFSETQRNKGNFPGRFSGRQFSNSRSEMNVSTLELGDSALYLCASSLGPTGTNEKLFFGSGTQLSVL.

This clonotype showed up just a few times. This chain links TRBV24-1 with TRBJ2-1; 7 nucleotides agree with TRBD2. V trimming: 2 bases; J trimming: 4 bases; junction bases outside the gene matches: 7. Germline loops: CDR1 KGHDR, CDR2 SFDVKD. The CDR3 totals 16 residues. The CDR3 bases are TGTGCCACCAGTGATTCAACCGGGACTATATACAATGAGCAGTTCTTC. This gives the protein CATSDSTGTIYNEQFF.

Turning to this clonotype: One junction end does not reproduce the germline sequence, and a read error may be involved. This chain links TRBV7-2 with TRBJ2-2, with D maybe TRBD1 (6 bases). CDR3 length: 14 residues. Germline CDR1 and CDR2: SGHTA and FQGNSA. The CDR3: CASSLSWDTGELFF. CDR3 nucleotides: TGTGCCAGCAGCCTGAGCTGGGACACCGGGGAGCTGTTTTTC.

This clonotype has just a few counts. This chain links TRBV30 with TRBJ2-1; a weak D match, TRBD1 (5 bases). V gave up 1 base and J gave up 1 base, with 8 bases separating them. CDR1 is GTSNPN, CDR2 SVGIG, per germline (reference sequence). There are 14 residues in the CDR3. For the CDR3, the DNA is TGTGCCTGGAGTGCGGACACATCCTACAATGAGCAGTTCTTC. Translating it yields CAWSADTSYNEQFF.

Only a few counts were recorded for this clonotype. V gene TRBV7-2 combines with J gene TRBJ2-6; tentative D call: TRBD2 (6 bases). The CDR3 spans 13 residues. Germline values: CDR1 SGHTA, CDR2 FQGNSA. The V end lost 3 bases, the J end lost 8 bases, and 8 bases lay between the germline ends. In nucleotides, the CDR3 is TGTGCCAGCAGCTTTGGAGGGTCCAACGTCCTGACTTTC. Amino acid sequence: CASSFGGSNVLTF.

Many counts were recorded for this clonotype. This chain uses TRBV5-1 with TRBJ2-2; D not certain. Trimming shortened V by 2 bases and J by 4 bases, and 9 bases separated the two germline ends. This CDR3 has 14 amino acids. The germline V gene has CDR1 SGHRS and CDR2 YFSETQ. In DNA, the CDR3 is TGCGCCAGCAGCTTAAATTCGATCACCGGGGAGCTGTTTTTT. This codes for CASSLNSITGELFF.

The gene calls are TRBV7-2 and TRBJ2-7, with TRBD2 identical over 13 bases. V shed 5 bases, J shed 9 bases, and the junction held 10 bases outside the gene matches. Germline V CDR1 and CDR2: SGHTA, FQGNSA. This CDR3 is built from 15 residues. The CDR3 bases are TGTGCCAGCAGCAAATCCGGGACTAGCGGGACCGGGCAGTACTTC. It specifies CASSKSGTSGTGQYF.

The CDR3 coding sequence is TGCAGTGCTAGAGATTTCTCAGGGTTCACCGGGGAGCTGTTTTTT. Amino acid sequence: CSARDFSGFTGELFF. V gene TRBV20-1 combines with J gene TRBJ2-2, with a tentative D call TRBD1 (5 bases). Trimming shortened V by 0 bases and J by 4 bases, and 12 bases separated the two germline ends. Germline lookup yields CDR1 DFQATT and CDR2 SNEGSKA (reference sequence). This CDR3 region has 15 residues.

CDR3 DNA: TGTGCCAGCAGTTTAGCGGGAGGGGACCACGAGCAGTACTTC. It translates to CASSLAGGDHEQYF. This sequence joins TRBV27 and TRBJ2-7; 9 nucleotides agree with TRBD2. Germline V gene lookup returns CDR1 MNHEY and CDR2 SMNVEV (reference sequence). V was pared by 2 bases and J by 5 bases, with 4 bases of the junction left unmatched. The CDR3 runs 14 residues.

The genes are TRBV11-2 and TRBJ2-7; 8 bases agree with TRBD2. Germline V gene sequence: CDR1 SGHAT, CDR2 FQNNGV. The V segment lost 6 bases and the J segment 2 bases; nucleotides outside the gene matches: 21. This CDR3 contains 19 residues. Here the CDR3 DNA reads TGTGCCAGCAGTCTGCGCGGGGGGAAGACAGCGGCCCCAACCTACGAGCAGTACTTC. Residues: CASSLRGGKTAAPTYEQYF.

This clonotype was seen more than once but under ten times. V and J are TRBV20-1 and TRBJ2-5; TRBD2 agrees at 16 bases. V was clipped by 2 bases and J by 0 bases; unmatched bases: 15. Germline V lookup: CDR1 DFQATT, CDR2 SNEGSKA (reference sequence). This CDR3 comprises 21 residues. This CDR3 reads CSARSRPHRGLAGGYQETQYF. The CDR3 DNA follows: TGCAGTGCTAGATCCAGGCCCCACAGGGGACTAGCGGGAGGGTACCAAGAGACCCAGTACTTC.

This clonotype has a count of ten or more. The J gene is TRBJ1-1, the V gene TRBV5-6; weak D call: TRBD1 (6 bases). CDR3 length: 14 amino acids. The germline gives CDR1 SGHDT, CDR2 YYEEEE. The ends were cut back, 0 bases at V and 4 bases at J, with 10 bases in the middle. The CDR3 is CASSLGGRSTEAFF. The CDR3 DNA is TGTGCCAGCAGCTTGGGGGGGCGAAGCACTGAAGCTTTCTTT.

Many counts were recorded for this clonotype. The genes are TRBV4-3 and TRBJ2-1; D is perhaps TRBD1 (6 bases). The V gene lost 1 base and the J gene lost 0 bases, with 10 bases spanning the gap. Germline-derived CDR1 and CDR2 are LGHNA and YSLEER. There are 16 residues in the CDR3. The CDR3 nucleotides are TGCGCCAGCAGCCAAGCGGACAGTGGCTCCTACAATGAGCAGTTCTTC. Amino acid sequence: CASSQADSGSYNEQFF.

This clonotype was counted only a few times. The rearrangement links TRBV20-1 to TRBJ2-7, with 9 bases lining up with TRBD1. The germline CDR1 and CDR2 sequences are DFQATT and SNEGSKA (reference sequence). Trimming at V came to 6 bases and at J to 6 bases, leaving 6 bases not matched to a gene. CDR3 length: 12 residues. The CDR3 here is CSADRGGSEQYF. The CDR3 nucleotides read TGCAGTGCGGACAGGGGAGGGTCCGAGCAGTACTTC.

This clonotype was counted a few times. The V call is TRBV19, the J call TRBJ2-5, with 15 bases fitting TRBD2. V shed 3 bases and J 4 bases; nucleotides not matched to a gene: 6. Germline lookup yields CDR1 LNHDA and CDR2 SQIVND (reference sequence). This CDR3 is built from 17 residues. The CDR3 region has the DNA TGTGCCAGTAGTATGGGACTAGCGGGAGGCAGTGGAGAGACCCAGTACTTC. It encodes CASSMGLAGGSGETQYF.

This clonotype was seen a few times. The J gene is TRBJ1-5, the V gene TRBV20-1; D not certain. The germline CDR1 and CDR2 sequences are DFQATT and SNEGSKA (reference sequence). The CDR3 runs to 16 residues. Trimming pared 3 bases from V and 0 bases from J, leaving 15 bases between. CDR3 DNA: TGCAGTGCTAGGAGGAGGGCCGACTATAGCAATCAGCCCCAGCATTTT. Residues: CSARRRADYSNQPQHF.

This clonotype was seen ten or more times. The chain carries TRBV12-3 or TRBV12-4 and TRBJ2-1, with TRBD2 matching over 7 bases. The V segment lost 5 bases and the J segment 1 base; nucleotides outside the gene matches: 2. CDR3 size: 14 residues. The CDR3 protein is CASSGRESYNEQFF. CDR3 nucleotides: TGTGCCAGCAGTGGGAGGGAATCCTACAATGAGCAGTTCTTC.

This sequence joins TRBV7-2 and TRBJ2-1, with 7 nucleotides matching TRBD2. Germline-derived CDR1 and CDR2 are SGHTA and FQGNSA. With V trimmed by 5 bases and J by 10 bases, 8 bases remained unmatched. CDR3 length: 13 residues. Written as DNA, the CDR3 is TGTGCCAGCAGCCAAGCTAGCGGACCCGAGCAGTTCTTC. Translating it yields CASSQASGPEQFF.